Listed here are 5 T cell receptor beta chains from one sample, sequenced in a study of blood T cell repertoires in COVID-19. Using immunoSEQ multiplex PCR, the repertoire was profiled, and TCRdb retains in-frame clones only, with some absent. The sample shows under 300,000 clones, about 88% of them seen only once. Sequencing input: PBMCs or T cells enriched from blood (not recorded which). Receptor source: a woman in her forties or fifties who had recovered from COVID-19.

This chain joins TRBV11-3 and TRBJ2-5; D is undetermined. Germline V lookup: CDR1 SGHNT, CDR2 YENEEA. There are 14 residues in the CDR3. The germline V and J ends were trimmed by 0 bases and 5 bases, with 10 bases remaining between them. CDR3 in DNA: TGTGCCAGCAGCTTAGATGGCAACCTGGAGACCCAGTACTTC. It yields the protein CASSLDGNLETQYF.

The chain joins TRBV6-2 or TRBV6-3 to TRBJ2-1, with TRBD2 matching 9 bases. CDR3 length: 17 amino acids. V gave up 2 bases and J gave up 3 bases; unmatched junction bases: 8. CDR1 and CDR2 (germline): MNHEY, SVGEGT. The CDR3 DNA sequence: TGTGCCAGCAGTTACCTTAAAGCTAGCGGGAACTACAATGAGCAGTTCTTC. It translates to CASSYLKASGNYNEQFF.

J is TRBJ2-1 and V is TRBV7-8; 16 bases line up with TRBD2. CDR1 and CDR2 (germline): SGHVS, FQNEAQ. This CDR3 is built from 15 residues. V was clipped by 2 bases and J by 16 bases; unmatched bases: 8. The CDR3 DNA reads TGTGCCAGCAGCTTACACCAGGGACTAGCGGGAGGGAGTTTCTTC. It codes for CASSLHQGLAGGSFF.

J is TRBJ2-7 and V is TRBV3-1 (or the pseudogene TRBV3-2); 10 nucleotides line up with TRBD1. After removal of 3 bases from V and 3 bases from J, the junction contained 8 bases not matched to a gene. This CDR3 is built from 16 residues. Looked up from germline, CDR1 is LGHDT and CDR2 is YNNKEL (reference sequence). The CDR3 is CASSQPGTGVIYEQYF. Here the CDR3 DNA reads TGTGCCAGCAGCCAGCCTGGGACAGGGGTCATCTACGAGCAGTACTTC.

The chain couples TRBV5-1 to TRBJ1-1, with 12 bases aligning to TRBD1. Trimming took 5 bases from V and 5 from J; bases not matched to a gene: 10. The CDR3 is 16 residues long. From germline, CDR1 is SGHRS and CDR2 YFSETQ. In DNA, the CDR3 is TGCGCCAGCAGTTTACCGGGACAGGGGGCGAGTACTGAAGCTTTCTTT. It codes for CASSLPGQGASTEAFF.